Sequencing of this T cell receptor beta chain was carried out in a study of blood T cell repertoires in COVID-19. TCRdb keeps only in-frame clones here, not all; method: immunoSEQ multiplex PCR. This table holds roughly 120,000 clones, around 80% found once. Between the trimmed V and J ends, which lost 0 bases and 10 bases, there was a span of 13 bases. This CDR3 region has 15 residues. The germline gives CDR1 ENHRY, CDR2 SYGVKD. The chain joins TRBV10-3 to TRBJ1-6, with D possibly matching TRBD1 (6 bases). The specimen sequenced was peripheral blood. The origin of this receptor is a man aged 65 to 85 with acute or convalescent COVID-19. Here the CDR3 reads CAISESSRGGSPLHF. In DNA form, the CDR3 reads TGTGCCATCAGTGAGTCGAGCAGGGGTGGATCACCCCTCCACTTT.